The source of this TCR beta chain is a study of Ad26.COV2.S vaccination and SARS-CoV-2 variants. Findings of the study overall: Placebo recipients trailed vaccine recipients in spike-specific TCR breadth.

As for treatment: around 19 received Ad26.COV2.S at low or high dose, single or two shots; several received placebo; per-sample allocation not given. Vaccine and placebo recipients were sampled on day 63 after the first injection. V lost 6 bases, J lost 7 bases, and 27 bases stayed unmatched. The CDR3 is 20 residues long. Germline lookup yields CDR1 MNHNY and CDR2 SVGAGI (reference sequence). Regarding this clone: The antigen remains unidentified.

Using immunoSEQ multiplex PCR, the repertoire was profiled, and TCRdb retains in-frame clones only, with some absent. The repertoire holds 500,000 or so clones, with roughly nine tenths as singletons. The sample consisted of peripheral blood, taken in a trial of Ad26.COV2.S vaccine versus placebo. The chain joins TRBV6-6 to TRBJ2-4, with 7 bases identical to TRBD1. This TCR was recovered from a person between 18 and 65 years old who received the Ad26.COV2.S COVID-19 vaccine or a placebo. The CDR3 region is CASSNSPQRIVTGSRNIQYF. CDR3 nucleotides: TGTGCCAGCAGCAACTCCCCCCAGCGGATCGTGACAGGGTCCCGGAACATTCAGTACTTC.